One and the same sample provided the 12 T cell receptor beta chains below, sequenced in a study of cytomegalovirus exposure and HLA in healthy donors. The PCR ran on 60 Vbeta and 13 Jbeta primers. Using immunoSEQ multiplex PCR, the repertoire was profiled, and TCRdb retains in-frame clones only, with some absent. This listing includes 150,000 or so clones. The material sequenced was PBMCs. The receptors derive from a woman aged 45-65 years in good health and CMV-seronegative.

The J gene is TRBJ1-1, the V gene TRBV5-4; D possibly corresponds to TRBD1 (6 bases). Germline V gives CDR1 SGHNT, CDR2 YYREEE (reference sequence). The V end was cut by 4 bases, the J end by 5 bases, with 15 bases between. This CDR3 comprises 14 residues. Here the CDR3 DNA reads TGTGCCAGCAGCGGGGGGGCAGGGAAAACTGAAGCTTTCTTT. Translating it yields CASSGGAGKTEAFF.

This chain connects TRBV7-9 to TRBJ1-1, with D maybe TRBD1 (5 bases). CDR1 and CDR2 from the germline V gene are SEHNR and FQNEAQ (reference sequence). This CDR3 region has 15 residues. The V end was cut by 1 base, the J end by 11 bases, with 20 bases between. The CDR3 sequence is CASSLDPTAPLCAFF. The CDR3 DNA follows: TGTGCCAGCAGCTTAGACCCGACAGCCCCTTTGTGCGCTTTCTTT.

This chain connects TRBV6-1 to TRBJ2-7; TRBD2 might be the D (6 bases). CDR1 and CDR2 (germline): MNHNS, SASEGT. The CDR3 runs 15 residues. Trimming shortened V by 2 bases and J by 4 bases, and 15 bases separated the two germline ends. The CDR3 loop reads CASSEHQGREYEQYF. The CDR3 DNA reads as TGTGCCAGCAGTGAACACCAAGGGCGGGAATACGAGCAGTACTTC.

The chain uses TRBV5-1 and TRBJ2-1; 7 nucleotides agree with TRBD2. In germline, CDR1 is SGHRS, CDR2 YFSETQ. The CDR3 consists of 16 residues. Trimming took 2 bases from V and 5 from J; bases not matched to a gene: 10. The CDR3 sequence is CASSFARGSGHNEQFF. The CDR3 DNA is TGCGCCAGCAGCTTTGCCCGCGGGAGTGGCCACAATGAGCAGTTCTTC.

The CDR3 protein is CATSRQGAQGSPLHF. Here the CDR3 DNA reads TGTGCCACCAGCAGGCAGGGCGCCCAAGGTTCACCCCTCCACTTT. The chain links TRBV15 to TRBJ1-6, with D perhaps TRBD1 (5 bases). The CDR3 sequence is 15 residues long. The V gene lost 3 bases and the J gene lost 9 bases, with 15 bases spanning the gap. Germline V CDR1 and CDR2: LNHNV, YYDKDF (reference sequence).

The chain couples TRBV11-2 to TRBJ2-5; tentatively, D is TRBD1 (6 bases). This CDR3 has 14 residues. The germline V gene has CDR1 SGHAT and CDR2 FQNNGV. The germline V and J ends were trimmed by 5 bases and 5 bases, with 15 bases remaining between them. DNA of the CDR3: TGTGCCAGCAGCCCAGCTGGACAGACGGAGACCCAGTACTTC. Translated, it gives CASSPAGQTETQYF.

This rearrangement joins TRBV30 to TRBJ2-5; possibly TRBD2 for D (6 bases). The J call could be wrong; TRBJ2-7 is a better fit for the DNA end. This CDR3 has 12 amino acids. Germline values: CDR1 GTSNPN, CDR2 SVGIG (reference sequence). CDR3 DNA sequence: TGTGCCTGGTGGAGGGACTCCTACGAGCAGTACTTC. Its protein product is CAWWRDSYEQYF.

The V call is TRBV27, the J call TRBJ1-1; the D is unclear. CDR3 length equals 13 residues. Germline assignment: CDR1 MNHEY and CDR2 SMNVEV (reference sequence). Trimming shortened V by 5 bases and J by 6 bases, and 13 bases separated the two germline ends. The CDR3 here is CASSRESKAEAFF. Here the CDR3 DNA reads TGTGCCAGCAGTCGGGAATCAAAGGCTGAAGCTTTCTTT.

The V gene is TRBV7-3, the J gene TRBJ2-1; tentatively, D is TRBD1 (6 bases). Germline loops: CDR1 SGHTA, CDR2 FQGTGA. The V gene lost 1 base and the J gene lost 14 bases, with 15 bases spanning the gap. The CDR3 has 13 residues. CDR3 protein: CASSLSLRQGKFF. The CDR3 DNA is TGTGCCAGCAGCTTAAGCCTCCGGCAGGGGAAGTTCTTC.

The chain couples TRBV5-6 to TRBJ1-2; TRBD1 matches at 7 bases. The CDR3 is made up of 14 amino acids. V lost 2 bases to trimming and J lost 4 bases; unmatched junction nucleotides: 5. Germline lookup yields CDR1 SGHDT and CDR2 YYEEEE. The CDR3 bases are TGTGCCAGCAGCTTCCCAGGGGGTGGCTATGGCTACACCTTC. This gives the protein CASSFPGGGYGYTF.

The rearrangement uses TRBV19 and TRBJ1-5; D call uncertain. The CDR3 has 12 amino acids. V was trimmed by 3 bases and J by 3 bases, leaving 3 bases between them. Germline V gene sequence: CDR1 LNHDA, CDR2 SQIVND (reference sequence). The CDR3 loop reads CASSIHNQPQHF. The CDR3 DNA sequence: TGTGCCAGTAGTATCCACAATCAGCCCCAGCATTTT.

The gene calls are TRBV4-1 and TRBJ1-2, with 7 bases lining up with TRBD1. V lost 1 base to trimming and J lost 4 bases; unmatched junction nucleotides: 12. This CDR3 has 17 residues. Germline assignment: CDR1 MGHRA and CDR2 YSYEKL. The CDR3 loop reads CASSQVDGSGGIYGYTF. The CDR3 DNA reads TGCGCCAGCAGCCAAGTGGATGGCTCAGGGGGGATCTATGGCTACACCTTC.